This T cell receptor (beta chain) was documented in a study of blood T cell repertoires in COVID-19. Participants spanned ages roughly 18 to 95 years and resided in around 25 US areas. Participants were placed into cohorts based on the clinical history they reported. This CDR3 comprises 18 residues. The ends lost 1 base at V and 3 bases at J; junction bases unmatched: 8. From germline, CDR1 is SGHNT and CDR2 YENEEA. As handled by the study authors: Amplification of reference gene primers provided the estimated nucleated cell counts. Only in-frame clones appear in the TCRdb table, and some are missing; sequencing was by immunoSEQ multiplex PCR. V, J and clone size reflect that table, while D and trimming were determined from the DNA. This table has around 200,000 clones, over 80% appearing once. This clone was seen just once.

The receptor was derived from a man aged 30-40 years who had recovered from COVID-19. Sequenced: PBMCs or T cells enriched from blood (not recorded which). The chain couples TRBV11-3 to TRBJ2-7; 14 positions agree with TRBD2. CDR3 bases: TGTGCCAGCAGCTTAGCACCCGGGACTAGCGGGAGTAGCTACGAGCAGTACTTC. The encoded protein is CASSLAPGTSGSSYEQYF. Full variable domain (missing parts from reference TRBV11-3 and TRBJ2-7): EAGVVQSPRYKIIEKKQPVAFWCNPISGHNTLYWYLQNLGQGPELLIRYENEEAVDDSQLPKDRFSAERLKGVDSTLKIQPAELGDSAVYLCASSLAPGTSGSSYEQYFGPGTRLTVT.